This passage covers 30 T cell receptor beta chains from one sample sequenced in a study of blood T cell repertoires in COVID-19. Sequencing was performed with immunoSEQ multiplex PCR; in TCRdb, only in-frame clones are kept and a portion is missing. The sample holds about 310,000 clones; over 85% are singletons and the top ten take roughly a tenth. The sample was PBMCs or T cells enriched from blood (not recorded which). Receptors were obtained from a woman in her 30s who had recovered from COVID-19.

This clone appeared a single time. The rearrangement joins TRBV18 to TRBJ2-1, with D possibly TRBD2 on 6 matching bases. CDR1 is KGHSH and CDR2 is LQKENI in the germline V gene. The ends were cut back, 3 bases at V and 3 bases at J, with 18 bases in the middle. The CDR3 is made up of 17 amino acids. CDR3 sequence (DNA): TGTGCCAGCTCACCGTTCACTAGCCGTGATTTCTACAATGAGCAGTTCTTC. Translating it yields CASSPFTSRDFYNEQFF.

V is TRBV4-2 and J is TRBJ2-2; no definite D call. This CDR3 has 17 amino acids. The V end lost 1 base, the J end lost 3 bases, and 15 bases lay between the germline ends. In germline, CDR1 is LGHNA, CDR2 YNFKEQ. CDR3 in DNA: TGTGCCAGCAGCCAAGTAGGATACCAGCGACACACCGGGGAGCTGTTTTTT. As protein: CASSQVGYQRHTGELFF.

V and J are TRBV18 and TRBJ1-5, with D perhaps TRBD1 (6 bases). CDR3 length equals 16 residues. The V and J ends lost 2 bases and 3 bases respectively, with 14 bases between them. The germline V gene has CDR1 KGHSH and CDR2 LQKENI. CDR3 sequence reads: CASSPYRVTTNQPQHF. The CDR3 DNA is TGTGCCAGCTCACCATACAGGGTTACGACCAATCAGCCCCAGCATTTT.

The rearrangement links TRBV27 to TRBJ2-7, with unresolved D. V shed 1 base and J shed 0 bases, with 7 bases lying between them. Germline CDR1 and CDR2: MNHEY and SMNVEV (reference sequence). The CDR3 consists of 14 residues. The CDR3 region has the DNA TGTGCCAGCAGTTTATATGTTAGCTCCTACGAGCAGTACTTC. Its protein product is CASSLYVSSYEQYF.

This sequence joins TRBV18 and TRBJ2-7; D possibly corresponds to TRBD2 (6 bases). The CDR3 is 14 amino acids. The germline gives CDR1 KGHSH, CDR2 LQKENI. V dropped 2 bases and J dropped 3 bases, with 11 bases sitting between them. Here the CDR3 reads CASSPGLASYEQYF. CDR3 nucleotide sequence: TGTGCCAGCTCACCAGGGCTAGCGAGCTACGAGCAGTACTTC. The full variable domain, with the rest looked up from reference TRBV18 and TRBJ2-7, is NAGVMQNPRHLVRRRGQEARLRCSPMKGHSHVYWYRQLPEEGLKFMVYLQKENIIDESGMPKERFSAEFPKEGPSILRIQQVVRGDSAAYFCASSPGLASYEQYFGPGTRLTVT.

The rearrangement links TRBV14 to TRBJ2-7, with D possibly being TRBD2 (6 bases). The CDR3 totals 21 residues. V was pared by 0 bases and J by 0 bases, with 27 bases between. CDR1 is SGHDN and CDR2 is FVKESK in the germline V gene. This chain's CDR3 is CASSQDVVLKKGRGISYEQYF. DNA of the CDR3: TGTGCCAGCAGCCAAGACGTAGTGTTAAAGAAGGGCCGGGGGATCTCCTACGAGCAGTACTTC.

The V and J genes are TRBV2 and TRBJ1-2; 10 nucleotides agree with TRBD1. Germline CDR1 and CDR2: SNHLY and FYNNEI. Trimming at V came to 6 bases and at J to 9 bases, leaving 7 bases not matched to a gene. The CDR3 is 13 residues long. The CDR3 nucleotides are TGTGCCAGCAGCGGGACAGGGGTTGGGAGCTACACCTTC. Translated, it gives CASSGTGVGSYTF.

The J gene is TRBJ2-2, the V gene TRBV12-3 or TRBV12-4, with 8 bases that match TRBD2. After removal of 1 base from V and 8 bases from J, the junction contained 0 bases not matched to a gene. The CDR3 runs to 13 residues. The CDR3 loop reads CASSLGLAGELFF. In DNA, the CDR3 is TGTGCCAGCAGTTTAGGACTAGCGGGGGAGCTGTTTTTT.

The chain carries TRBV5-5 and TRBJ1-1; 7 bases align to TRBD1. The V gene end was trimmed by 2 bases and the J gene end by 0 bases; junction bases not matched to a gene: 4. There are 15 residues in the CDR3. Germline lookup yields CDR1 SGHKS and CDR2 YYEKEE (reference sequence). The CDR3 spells CASSFQGGLNTEAFF. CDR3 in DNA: TGTGCCAGCAGCTTTCAGGGGGGCTTGAACACTGAAGCTTTCTTT.

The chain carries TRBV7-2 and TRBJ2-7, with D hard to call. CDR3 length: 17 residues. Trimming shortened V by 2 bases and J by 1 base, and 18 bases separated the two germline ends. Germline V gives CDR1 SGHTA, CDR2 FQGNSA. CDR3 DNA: TGTGCCAGCAGCTTAAAGATCGGGTCAACTAAATCCTACGAGCAGTACTTC. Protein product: CASSLKIGSTKSYEQYF.

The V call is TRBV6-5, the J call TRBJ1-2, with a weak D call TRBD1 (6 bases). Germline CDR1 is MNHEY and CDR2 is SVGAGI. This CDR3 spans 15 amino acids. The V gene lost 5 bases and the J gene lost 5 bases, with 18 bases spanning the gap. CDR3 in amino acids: CASSPDRPPGYGYTF. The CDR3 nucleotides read TGTGCCAGCAGTCCAGACAGGCCCCCCGGGTATGGCTACACCTTC.

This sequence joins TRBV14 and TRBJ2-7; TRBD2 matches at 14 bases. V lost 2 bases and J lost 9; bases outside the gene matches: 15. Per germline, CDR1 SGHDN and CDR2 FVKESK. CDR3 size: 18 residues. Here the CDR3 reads CASSQNIAETSGRAWQYF. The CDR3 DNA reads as TGTGCCAGCAGCCAAAACATCGCAGAGACTAGCGGGAGGGCCTGGCAGTACTTC.

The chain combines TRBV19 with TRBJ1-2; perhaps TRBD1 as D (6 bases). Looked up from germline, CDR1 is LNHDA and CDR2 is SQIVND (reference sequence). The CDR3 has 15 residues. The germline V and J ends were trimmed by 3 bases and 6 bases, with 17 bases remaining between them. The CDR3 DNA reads TGTGCCAGTAGTATCGTCGACAGGACGGATCATGGCTACACCTTC. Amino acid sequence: CASSIVDRTDHGYTF.

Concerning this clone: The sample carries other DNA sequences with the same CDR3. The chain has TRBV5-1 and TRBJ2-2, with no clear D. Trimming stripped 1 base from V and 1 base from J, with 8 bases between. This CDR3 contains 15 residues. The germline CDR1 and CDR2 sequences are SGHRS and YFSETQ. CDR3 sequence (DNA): TGCGCCAGCAGCTTGTTGGCAGGGAACACCGGGGAGCTGTTTTTT. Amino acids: CASSLLAGNTGELFF.

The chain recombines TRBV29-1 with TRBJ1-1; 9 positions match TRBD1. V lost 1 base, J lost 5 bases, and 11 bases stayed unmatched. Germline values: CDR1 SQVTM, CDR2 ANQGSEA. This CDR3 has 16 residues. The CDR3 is CSVEVKWDRVETEAFF. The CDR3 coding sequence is TGCAGCGTTGAAGTTAAATGGGACAGGGTAGAAACTGAAGCTTTCTTT.

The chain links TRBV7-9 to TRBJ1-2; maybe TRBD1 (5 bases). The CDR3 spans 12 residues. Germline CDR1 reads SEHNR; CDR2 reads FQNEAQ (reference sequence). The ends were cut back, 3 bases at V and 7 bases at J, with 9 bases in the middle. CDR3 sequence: CASSLGGTGYTF. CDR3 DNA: TGTGCCAGCAGCTTGGGAGGGACTGGCTACACCTTC.

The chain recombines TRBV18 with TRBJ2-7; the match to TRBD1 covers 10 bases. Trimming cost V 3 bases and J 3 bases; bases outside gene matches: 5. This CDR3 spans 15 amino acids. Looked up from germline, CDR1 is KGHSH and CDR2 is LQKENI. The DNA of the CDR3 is TGTGCCAGCTCACCGGGACAGGGGAAAAACTACGAGCAGTACTTC. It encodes CASSPGQGKNYEQYF. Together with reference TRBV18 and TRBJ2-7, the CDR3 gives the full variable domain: NAGVMQNPRHLVRRRGQEARLRCSPMKGHSHVYWYRQLPEEGLKFMVYLQKENIIDESGMPKERFSAEFPKEGPSILRIQQVVRGDSAAYFCASSPGQGKNYEQYFGPGTRLTVT.

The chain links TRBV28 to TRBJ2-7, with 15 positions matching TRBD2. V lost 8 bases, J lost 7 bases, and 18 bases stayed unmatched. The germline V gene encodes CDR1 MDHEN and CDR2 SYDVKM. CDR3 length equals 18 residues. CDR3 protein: CASGPSGLAGGPSWEQYF. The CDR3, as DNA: TGTGCCAGCGGACCTAGCGGACTAGCGGGAGGGCCTTCCTGGGAGCAGTACTTC.

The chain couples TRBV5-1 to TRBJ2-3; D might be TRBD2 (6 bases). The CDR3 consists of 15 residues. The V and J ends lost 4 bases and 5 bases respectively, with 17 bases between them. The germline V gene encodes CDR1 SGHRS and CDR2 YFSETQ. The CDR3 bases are TGCGCCAGCAGCCCGGGAGAGGGCCCGGGAGATACGCAGTATTTT. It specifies CASSPGEGPGDTQYF.

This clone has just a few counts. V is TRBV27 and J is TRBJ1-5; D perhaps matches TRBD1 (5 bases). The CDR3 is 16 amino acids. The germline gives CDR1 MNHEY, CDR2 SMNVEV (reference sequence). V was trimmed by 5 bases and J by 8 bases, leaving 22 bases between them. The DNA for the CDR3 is TGTGCCAGCAGTCCCAGCGGGGCCCCGGGCATGGAGCCCCAGCATTTT. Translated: CASSPSGAPGMEPQHF.

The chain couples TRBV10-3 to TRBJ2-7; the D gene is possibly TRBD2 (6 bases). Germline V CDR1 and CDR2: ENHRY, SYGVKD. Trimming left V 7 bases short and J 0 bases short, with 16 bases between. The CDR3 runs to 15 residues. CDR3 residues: CAINHPVGGSYEQYF. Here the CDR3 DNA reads TGTGCCATCAACCACCCGGTGGGAGGCTCCTACGAGCAGTACTTC.

CDR3 loop: CATSYLGGTDTQYF. The CDR3 DNA is TGTGCCACCAGTTACCTAGGAGGCACAGATACGCAGTATTTT. This chain links TRBV24-1 with TRBJ2-3; D not resolved. The CDR3 runs to 14 residues. Germline V lookup: CDR1 KGHDR, CDR2 SFDVKD. The V end lost 6 bases, the J end lost 1 base, and 10 bases lay between the germline ends.

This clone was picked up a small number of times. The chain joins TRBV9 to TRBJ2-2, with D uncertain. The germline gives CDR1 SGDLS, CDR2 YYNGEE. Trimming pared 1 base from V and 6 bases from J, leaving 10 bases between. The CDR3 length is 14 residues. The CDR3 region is CASSVIGFSGELFF. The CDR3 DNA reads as TGTGCCAGCAGCGTAATCGGGTTTTCCGGGGAGCTGTTTTTT.

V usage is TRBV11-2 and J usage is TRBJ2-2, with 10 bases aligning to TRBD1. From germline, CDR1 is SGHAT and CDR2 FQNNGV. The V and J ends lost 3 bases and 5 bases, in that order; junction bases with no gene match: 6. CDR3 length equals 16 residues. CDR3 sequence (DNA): TGTGCCAGCAGCTTGACAGGGGGCGCGGGGACCGGGGAGCTGTTTTTT. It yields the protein CASSLTGGAGTGELFF.

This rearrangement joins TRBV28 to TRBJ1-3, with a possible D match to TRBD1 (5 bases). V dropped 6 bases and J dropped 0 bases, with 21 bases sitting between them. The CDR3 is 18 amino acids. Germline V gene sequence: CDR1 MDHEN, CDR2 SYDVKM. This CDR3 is CASSLGGYGEISGNTIYF. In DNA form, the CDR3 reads TGTGCCAGCAGCCTTGGGGGGTATGGGGAAATCTCTGGAAACACCATATATTTT. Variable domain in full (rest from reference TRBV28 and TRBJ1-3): DVKVTQSSRYLVKRTGEKVFLECVQDMDHENMFWYRQDPGLGLRLIYFSYDVKMKEKGDIPEGYSVSREKKERFSLILESASTNQTSMYLCASSLGGYGEISGNTIYFGEGSWLTVV.

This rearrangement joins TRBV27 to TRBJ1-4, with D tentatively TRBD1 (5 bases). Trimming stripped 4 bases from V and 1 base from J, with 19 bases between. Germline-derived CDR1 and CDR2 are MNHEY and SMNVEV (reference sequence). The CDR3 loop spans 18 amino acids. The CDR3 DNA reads TGTGCCAGCAGTTCGAGGCGTGGGGGGAAAGAAACTAATGAAAAACTGTTTTTT. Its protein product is CASSSRRGGKETNEKLFF.

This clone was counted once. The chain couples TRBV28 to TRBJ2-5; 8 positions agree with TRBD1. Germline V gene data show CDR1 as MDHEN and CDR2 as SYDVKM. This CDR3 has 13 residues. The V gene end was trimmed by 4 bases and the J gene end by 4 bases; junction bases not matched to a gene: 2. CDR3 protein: CASSYRGVETQYF. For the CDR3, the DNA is TGTGCCAGCAGTTACAGGGGGGTAGAGACCCAGTACTTC.

CDR3 region: CASSSGLAGIGQYF. CDR3 nucleotides: TGTGCCAGCAGCTCCGGACTAGCGGGGATTGGGCAGTACTTC. The V call is TRBV5-4, the J call TRBJ2-7, with 12 bases lining up with TRBD2. Germline V lookup: CDR1 SGHNT, CDR2 YYREEE (reference sequence). The CDR3 loop spans 14 amino acids. V shed 3 bases, J shed 9 bases, and the junction held 7 bases outside the gene matches.

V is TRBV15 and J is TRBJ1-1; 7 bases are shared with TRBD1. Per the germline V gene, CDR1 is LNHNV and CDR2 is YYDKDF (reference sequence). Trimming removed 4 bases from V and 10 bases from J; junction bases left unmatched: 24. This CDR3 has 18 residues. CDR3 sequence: CATSTRDPSTGDDSGAFF. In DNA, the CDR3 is TGTGCCACCAGCACCCGAGACCCCTCAACAGGGGATGACTCGGGAGCTTTCTTT.

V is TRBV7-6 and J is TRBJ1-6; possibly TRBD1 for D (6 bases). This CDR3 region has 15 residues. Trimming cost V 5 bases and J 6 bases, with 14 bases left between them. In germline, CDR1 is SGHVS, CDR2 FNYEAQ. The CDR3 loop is CASSPGGGGNSPLHF. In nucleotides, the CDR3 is TGTGCCAGCAGCCCAGGAGGGGGGGGTAATTCACCCCTCCACTTT. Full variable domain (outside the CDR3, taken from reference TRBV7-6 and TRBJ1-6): GAGVSQSPRYKVTKRGQDVALRCDPISGHVSLYWYRQALGQGPEFLTYFNYEAQQDKSGLPNDRFSAERPEGSISTLTIQRTEQRDSAMYRCASSPGGGGNSPLHFGNGTRLTVT.